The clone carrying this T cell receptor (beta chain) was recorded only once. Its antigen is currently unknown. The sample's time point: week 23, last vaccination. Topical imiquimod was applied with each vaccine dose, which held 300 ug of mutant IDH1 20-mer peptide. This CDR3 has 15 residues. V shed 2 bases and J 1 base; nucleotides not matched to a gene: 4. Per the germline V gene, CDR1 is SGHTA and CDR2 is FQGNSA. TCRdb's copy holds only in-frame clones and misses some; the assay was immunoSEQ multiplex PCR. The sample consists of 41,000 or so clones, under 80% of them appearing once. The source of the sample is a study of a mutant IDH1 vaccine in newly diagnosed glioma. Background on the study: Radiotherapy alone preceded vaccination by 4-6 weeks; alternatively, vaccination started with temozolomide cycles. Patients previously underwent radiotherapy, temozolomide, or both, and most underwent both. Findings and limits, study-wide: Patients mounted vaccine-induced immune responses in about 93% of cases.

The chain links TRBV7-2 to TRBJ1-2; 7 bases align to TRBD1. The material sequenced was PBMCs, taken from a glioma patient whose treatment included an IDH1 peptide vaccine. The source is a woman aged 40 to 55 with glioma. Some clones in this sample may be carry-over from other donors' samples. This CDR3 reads CASSLRGRVNYGYTF. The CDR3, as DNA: TGTGCCAGCAGCTTAAGGGGGCGAGTTAACTATGGCTACACCTTC.